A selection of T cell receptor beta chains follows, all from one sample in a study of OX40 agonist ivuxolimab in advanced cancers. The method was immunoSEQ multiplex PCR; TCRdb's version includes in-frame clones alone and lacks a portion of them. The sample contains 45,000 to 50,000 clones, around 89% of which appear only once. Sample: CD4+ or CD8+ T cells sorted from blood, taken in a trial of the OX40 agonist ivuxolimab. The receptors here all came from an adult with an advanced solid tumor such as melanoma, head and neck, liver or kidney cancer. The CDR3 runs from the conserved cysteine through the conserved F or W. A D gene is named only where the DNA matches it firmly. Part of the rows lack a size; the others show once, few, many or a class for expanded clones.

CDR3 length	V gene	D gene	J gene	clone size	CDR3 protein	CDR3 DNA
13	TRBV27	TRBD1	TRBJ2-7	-	CASSPDRDYEQYF	TGTGCCAGCAGCCCCGACAGGGACTACGAGCAGTACTTC
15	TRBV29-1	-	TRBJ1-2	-	CSVPDFDSQGYGYTF	TGCAGCGTCCCAGACTTCGACAGTCAAGGCTATGGCTACACCTTC
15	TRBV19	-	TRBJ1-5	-	CASSMVYGSNQPQHF	TGTGCCAGTAGTATGGTTTACGGTAGCAATCAGCCCCAGCATTTT
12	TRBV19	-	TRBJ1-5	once	CATKMGNQPQHF	TGTGCCACTAAGATGGGCAATCAGCCCCAGCATTTT
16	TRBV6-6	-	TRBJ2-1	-	CASSLQAGHKYNEQFF	TGTGCCAGCAGCCTACAAGCCGGGCATAAATACAATGAGCAGTTCTTC
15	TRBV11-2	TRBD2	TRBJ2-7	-	CASSLFLGGDYEQYF	TGTGCCAGCAGCTTATTTTTGGGAGGGGATTACGAGCAGTACTTC
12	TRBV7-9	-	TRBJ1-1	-	CASSSGITEAFF	TGTGCCAGCAGCTCGGGGATTACTGAAGCTTTCTTT
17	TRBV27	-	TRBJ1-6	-	CASSPGVSWGANSPLHF	TGTGCCAGCAGTCCGGGGGTTTCTTGGGGAGCGAATTCACCCCTCCACTTT
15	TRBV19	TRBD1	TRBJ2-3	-	CASSTLGTGWDTQYF	TGTGCCAGTAGTACCCTCGGGACAGGGTGGGATACGCAGTATTTT
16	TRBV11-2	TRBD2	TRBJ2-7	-	CASSFPGLAGAYEQYF	TGTGCCAGCAGCTTCCCGGGACTAGCGGGAGCCTACGAGCAGTACTTC
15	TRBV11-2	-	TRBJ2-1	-	CASSLDPGLPDEQFF	TGTGCCAGCAGCTTAGACCCAGGACTCCCGGATGAGCAGTTCTTC
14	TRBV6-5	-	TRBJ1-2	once	CASSYENRFPSYTF	TGTGCCAGCAGTTACGAAAACAGGTTTCCTAGCTACACCTTC
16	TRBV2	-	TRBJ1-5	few	CASSEVWGESNQPQHF	TGTGCCAGCAGTGAAGTATGGGGGGAGAGCAATCAGCCCCAGCATTTT
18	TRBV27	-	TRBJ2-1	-	CASSTDRLNLTVPHEQFF	TGTGCCAGCAGTACTGACAGGCTTAATCTGACGGTCCCTCATGAGCAGTTCTTC
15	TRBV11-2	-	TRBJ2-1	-	CASSSSPGTPNEQFF	TGTGCCAGCAGCTCAAGCCCCGGGACACCCAATGAGCAGTTCTTC
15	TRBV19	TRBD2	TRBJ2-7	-	CASSPQRDLPYEQYF	TGTGCCAGTAGTCCCCAGCGGGACCTACCCTACGAGCAGTACTTC
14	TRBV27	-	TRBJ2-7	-	CASSLVPGAVEQYF	TGTGCCAGCAGTTTAGTCCCAGGGGCGGTCGAGCAGTACTTC
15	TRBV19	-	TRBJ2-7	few	CASSTQGPRFDEQYF	TGTGCCAGTAGTACTCAGGGTCCCCGGTTTGACGAGCAGTACTTC
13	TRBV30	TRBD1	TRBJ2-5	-	CAWGTGIRETQYF	TGTGCCTGGGGGACAGGGATTCGAGAGACCCAGTACTTC
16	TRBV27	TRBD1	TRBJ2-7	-	CASSLRKDRGTHEQYF	TGTGCCAGCAGTTTGCGGAAGGACAGGGGCACCCACGAGCAGTACTTC
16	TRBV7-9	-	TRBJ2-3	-	CASSSPPWASTDTQYF	TGTGCCAGCAGCTCCCCTCCGTGGGCTAGCACAGATACGCAGTATTTT
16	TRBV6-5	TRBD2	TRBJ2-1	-	CASSYSLRGGLFEQFF	TGTGCCAGCAGTTACTCATTGCGGGGGGGCCTCTTTGAGCAGTTCTTC
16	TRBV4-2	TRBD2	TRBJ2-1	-	CASSQGTGGTYNEQFF	TGTGCCAGCAGCCAAGGGACGGGAGGAACCTACAATGAGCAGTTCTTC
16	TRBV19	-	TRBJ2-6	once	CATTVYPGSGANVLTF	TGTGCCACCACAGTATACCCAGGCTCTGGGGCCAACGTCCTGACTTTC
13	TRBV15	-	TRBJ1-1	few	CATSKEDWDEAFF	TGTGCCACCAGCAAGGAGGACTGGGATGAAGCTTTCTTT
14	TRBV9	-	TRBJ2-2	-	CASSVGAPNGELFF	TGTGCCAGCAGCGTAGGGGCTCCGAACGGGGAGCTGTTTTTT
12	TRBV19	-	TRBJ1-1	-	CASNRVGTEAFF	TGTGCCAGTAACCGGGTCGGCACTGAAGCTTTCTTT
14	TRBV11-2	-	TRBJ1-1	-	CASIPSGAVSEAFF	TGTGCCAGCATCCCGTCGGGCGCTGTCTCTGAAGCTTTCTTT
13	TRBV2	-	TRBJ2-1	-	CASRPSGKDEQFF	TGTGCCAGCAGGCCTAGTGGAAAGGATGAGCAGTTCTTC
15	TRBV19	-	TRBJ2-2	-	CASQPDQSGTGELFF	TGTGCCTCACAACCGGATCAGTCGGGCACCGGGGAGCTGTTTTTT
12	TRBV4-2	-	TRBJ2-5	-	CASSQEGPEQYF	TGTGCCAGCAGCCAAGAGGGACCGGAGCAGTACTTC
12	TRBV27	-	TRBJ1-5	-	CASGWGNQPQHF	TGTGCCAGCGGGTGGGGTAATCAGCCCCAGCATTTT
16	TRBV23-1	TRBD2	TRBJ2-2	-	CARSGIAGESTGELFF	TGCGCCAGGTCCGGGATAGCGGGAGAGTCGACCGGGGAGCTGTTTTTT
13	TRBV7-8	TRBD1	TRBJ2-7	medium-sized	CASSDGQGYEQYF	TGTGCCAGCAGCGACGGACAGGGCTACGAGCAGTACTTC
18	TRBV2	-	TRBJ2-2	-	CASSEAGMSRVNTGELFF	TGTGCCAGCAGTGAAGCCGGCATGTCCAGGGTGAACACCGGGGAGCTGTTTTTT
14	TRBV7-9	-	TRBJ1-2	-	CASSLDRVNYGYTF	TGTGCCAGCAGCTTAGACAGGGTTAACTATGGCTACACCTTC
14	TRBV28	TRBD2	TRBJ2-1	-	CASRASGRIDEQFF	TGTGCCAGCAGGGCTAGCGGGAGGATTGATGAGCAGTTCTTC
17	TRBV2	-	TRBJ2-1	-	CASSHPLGEGVRDEQFF	TGTGCCAGCAGCCATCCCTTGGGGGAGGGGGTTCGGGATGAGCAGTTCTTC
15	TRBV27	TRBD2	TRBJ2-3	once	CASSLGTSGTDTQYF	TGTGCCAGCAGTTTAGGGACTAGCGGCACAGATACGCAGTATTTT
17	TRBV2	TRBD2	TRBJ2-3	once	CASSPTSGGYSTDTQYF	TGTGCCAGCAGTCCGACTAGCGGGGGCTATAGCACAGATACGCAGTATTTT